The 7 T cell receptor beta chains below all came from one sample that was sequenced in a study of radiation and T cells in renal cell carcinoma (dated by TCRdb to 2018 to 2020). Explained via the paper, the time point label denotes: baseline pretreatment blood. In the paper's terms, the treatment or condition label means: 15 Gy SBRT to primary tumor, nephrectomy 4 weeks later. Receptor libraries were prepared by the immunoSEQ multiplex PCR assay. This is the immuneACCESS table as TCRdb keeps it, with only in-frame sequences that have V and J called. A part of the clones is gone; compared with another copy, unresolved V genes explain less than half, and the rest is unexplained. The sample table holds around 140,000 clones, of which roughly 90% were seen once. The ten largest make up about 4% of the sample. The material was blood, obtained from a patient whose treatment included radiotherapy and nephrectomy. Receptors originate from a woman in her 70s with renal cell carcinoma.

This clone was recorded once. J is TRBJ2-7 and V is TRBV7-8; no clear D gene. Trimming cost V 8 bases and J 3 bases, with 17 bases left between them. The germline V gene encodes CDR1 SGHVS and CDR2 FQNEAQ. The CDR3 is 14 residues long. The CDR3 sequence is CASGPNNGYYEQYF. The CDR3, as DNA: TGTGCCAGCGGCCCTAATAACGGGTACTACGAGCAGTACTTC.

Here the CDR3 DNA reads TGTGCCAGCAGCGGGAAGCGGGGGGGATACAATGAGCAGTTCTTC. Its translation: CASSGKRGGYNEQFF. This chain uses TRBV6-6 with TRBJ2-1; 10 nucleotides align to TRBD2. The CDR3 has 15 residues. Germline trimming cut 6 bases from V and 4 bases from J; bases unmatched to any gene: 6. Germline V gives CDR1 MNHNY, CDR2 SVGAGI (reference sequence).

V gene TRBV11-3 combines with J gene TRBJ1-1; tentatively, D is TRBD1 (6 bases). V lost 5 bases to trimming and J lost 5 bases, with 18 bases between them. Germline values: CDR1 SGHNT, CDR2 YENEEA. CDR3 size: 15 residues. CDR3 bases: TGTGCCAGCAGCCCCGCGACAGGCAGGAAAACTGAAGCTTTCTTT. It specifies CASSPATGRKTEAFF. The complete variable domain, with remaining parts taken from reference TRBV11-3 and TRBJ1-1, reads EAGVVQSPRYKIIEKKQPVAFWCNPISGHNTLYWYLQNLGQGPELLIRYENEEAVDDSQLPKDRFSAERLKGVDSTLKIQPAELGDSAVYLCASSPATGRKTEAFFGQGTRLTVV.

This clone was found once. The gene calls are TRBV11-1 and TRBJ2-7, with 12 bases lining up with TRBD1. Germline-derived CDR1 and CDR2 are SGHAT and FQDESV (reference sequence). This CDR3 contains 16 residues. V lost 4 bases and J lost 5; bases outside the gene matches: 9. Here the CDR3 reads CASSSRRDRGQDEQYF. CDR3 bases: TGTGCCAGCAGCTCCCGTCGGGACAGGGGGCAGGACGAGCAGTACTTC. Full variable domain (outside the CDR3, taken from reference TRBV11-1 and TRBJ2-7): EAEVAQSPRYKITEKSQAVAFWCDPISGHATLYWYRQILGQGPELLVQFQDESVVDDSQLPKDRFSAERLKGVDSTLKIQPAELGDSAMYLCASSSRRDRGQDEQYFGPGTRLTVT.

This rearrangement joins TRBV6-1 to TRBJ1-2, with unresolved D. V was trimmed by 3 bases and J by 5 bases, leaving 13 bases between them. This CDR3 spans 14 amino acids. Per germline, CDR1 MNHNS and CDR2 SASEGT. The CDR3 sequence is CASSDGVGRYGYTF. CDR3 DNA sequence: TGTGCCAGCAGTGACGGAGTTGGCAGATATGGCTACACCTTC.

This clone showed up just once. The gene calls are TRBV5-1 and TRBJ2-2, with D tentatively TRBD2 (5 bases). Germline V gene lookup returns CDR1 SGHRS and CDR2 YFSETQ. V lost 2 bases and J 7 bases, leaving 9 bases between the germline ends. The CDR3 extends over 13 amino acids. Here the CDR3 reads CASSLTGDGELFF. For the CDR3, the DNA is TGCGCCAGCAGCTTAACCGGGGACGGGGAGCTGTTTTTT.

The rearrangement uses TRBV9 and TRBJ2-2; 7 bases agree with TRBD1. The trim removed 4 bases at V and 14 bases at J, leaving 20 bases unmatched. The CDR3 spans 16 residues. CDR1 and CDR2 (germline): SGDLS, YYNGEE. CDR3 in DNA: TGTGCCAGCAGCACTAGTCTTTATGACAGGGCGGCTGGACTGTTTTTT. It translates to CASSTSLYDRAAGLFF. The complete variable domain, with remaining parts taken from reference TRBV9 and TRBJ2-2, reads DSGVTQTPKHLITATGQRVTLRCSPRSGDLSVYWYQQSLDQGLQFLIQYYNGEERAKGNILERFSAQQFPDLHSELNLSSLELGDSALYFCASSTSLYDRAAGLFFGEGSRLTVL.